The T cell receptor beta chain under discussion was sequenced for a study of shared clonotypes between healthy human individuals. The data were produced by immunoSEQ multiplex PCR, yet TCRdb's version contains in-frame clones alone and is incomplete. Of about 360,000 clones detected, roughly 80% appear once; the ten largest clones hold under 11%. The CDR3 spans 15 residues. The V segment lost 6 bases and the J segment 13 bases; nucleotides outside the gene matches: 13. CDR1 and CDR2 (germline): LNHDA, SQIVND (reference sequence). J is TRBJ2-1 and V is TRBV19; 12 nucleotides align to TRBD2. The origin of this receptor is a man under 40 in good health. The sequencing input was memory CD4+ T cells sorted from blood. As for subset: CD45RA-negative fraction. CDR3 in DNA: TGTGCCAGTAGCCCCTCGACTAGCGGGAGTCTTTATCAGTTCTTC. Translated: CASSPSTSGSLYQFF.